Each of the 22 T cell receptor beta chains below was sequenced from the same sample in a study of shared clonotypes between healthy human individuals. Sequencing used immunoSEQ multiplex PCR; TCRdb keeps in-frame clones, though not all of them. The repertoire holds about 2.4 million clones, with 80% to 95% as singletons. Sample: naive CD4+ T cells from PBMCs. Subset of the sample: CD45RA+ positively selected. These receptors all come from a man between 18 and 35 years old in good health. Some clones in this sample may be carry-over from other donors' samples.

This chain links TRBV27 with TRBJ2-5; TRBD1 matches 7 bases. The CDR3 is made up of 14 amino acids. Germline V gives CDR1 MNHEY, CDR2 SMNVEV (reference sequence). V was pared by 6 bases and J by 2 bases, with 6 bases of the junction left unmatched. The CDR3, as DNA: TGTGCCAGCAGGCCCAGACAGGGACAAGAGACCCAGTACTTC. Translated: CASRPRQGQETQYF.

V gene TRBV9 combines with J gene TRBJ1-2; 7 bases fit TRBD1. The germline V gene encodes CDR1 SGDLS and CDR2 YYNGEE. The CDR3 sequence is 14 residues long. J gave up 4 bases and V 2 bases, and 5 bases lay outside the gene matches. CDR3 DNA: TGTGCCAGCAGCGTCAGACAGGGTGGCTATGGCTACACCTTC. Translation gives CASSVRQGGYGYTF.

This clone appeared once. The chain carries TRBV5-1 and TRBJ2-3; D may match TRBD1 or TRBD2 (6 bases each). The CDR3 has 13 residues. Germline values: CDR1 SGHRS, CDR2 YFSETQ. Trimming stripped 4 bases from V and 4 bases from J, with 10 bases between. CDR3 DNA: TGCGCCAGCAGCAGGGGGGCCTCAGATACGCAGTATTTT. This translates into CASSRGASDTQYF.

This clone was found a few times. The chain links TRBV7-2 to TRBJ1-1; D is unclear. The V end lost 6 bases, the J end lost 1 base, and 9 bases lay between the germline ends. CDR3 size: 13 residues. Per germline, CDR1 SGHTA and CDR2 FQGNSA. CDR3 in amino acids: CASSRKGNTEAFF. Written as DNA, the CDR3 is TGTGCCAGCAGTCGGAAGGGGAACACTGAAGCTTTCTTT.

A note on this clone: Other DNA sequences of this sample code for an identical CDR3. This chain connects TRBV28 to TRBJ1-2; D is uncertain. Trimming pared 4 bases from V and 2 bases from J, leaving 14 bases between. Per the germline V gene, CDR1 is MDHEN and CDR2 is SYDVKM. The CDR3 is 15 amino acids. For the CDR3, the DNA is TGTGCCAGCAGTTCTGCGGGATCACGGAACTATGGCTACACCTTC. As protein: CASSSAGSRNYGYTF.

The chain is built from TRBV5-1 and TRBJ2-3; perhaps TRBD2 as D (6 bases). Germline CDR1 reads SGHRS; CDR2 reads YFSETQ. The V end lost 4 bases, the J end lost 4 bases, and 16 bases lay between the germline ends. CDR3 length equals 15 residues. The CDR3 DNA is TGCGCCAGCAGCCCTACTGTCGGGAGTGCAGATACGCAGTATTTT. This sequence encodes CASSPTVGSADTQYF.

The V and J genes are TRBV6-5 and TRBJ2-2; possible D gene TRBD2, 5 bases. V lost 4 bases, J lost 7 bases, and 16 bases lay in between. The CDR3 extends over 15 amino acids. Germline lookup yields CDR1 MNHEY and CDR2 SVGAGI. In DNA, the CDR3 is TGTGCCAGCAGTTTGTCTGGGTCAGGAGGCGGGGAGCTGTTTTTT. Its protein product is CASSLSGSGGGELFF.

The chain combines TRBV19 with TRBJ1-3; no definite D call. In germline, CDR1 is LNHDA, CDR2 SQIVND (reference sequence). This CDR3 comprises 14 residues. V shed 3 bases and J shed 0 bases, with 6 bases lying between them. The CDR3 DNA follows: TGTGCCAGTAGTATGTACAGCTCTGGAAACACCATATATTTT. Encoded protein: CASSMYSSGNTIYF. Based on the CDR3 plus reference TRBV19 and TRBJ1-3, the full variable domain is DGGITQSPKYLFRKEGQNVTLSCEQNLNHDAMYWYRQDPGQGLRLIYYSQIVNDFQKGDIAEGYSVSREKKESFPLTVTSAQKNPTAFYLCASSMYSSGNTIYFGEGSWLTVV.

The chain couples TRBV18 to TRBJ2-2, with a possible D match to TRBD1 (6 bases). V gave up 3 bases and J gave up 1 base, with 9 bases separating them. In germline, CDR1 is KGHSH, CDR2 LQKENI. The CDR3 runs to 15 residues. Here the CDR3 DNA reads TGTGCCAGCTCACCGGGGGCCCTGAACACCGGGGAGCTGTTTTTT. It yields the protein CASSPGALNTGELFF.

The V call is TRBV5-5, the J call TRBJ1-2; D call uncertain. The CDR3 covers 13 residues. Trimming stripped 6 bases from V and 8 bases from J, with 17 bases between. The germline V gene has CDR1 SGHKS and CDR2 YYEKEE (reference sequence). CDR3 loop: CASTAGSARGYTF. Written as DNA, the CDR3 is TGTGCCAGCACCGCCGGCTCAGCGAGGGGCTACACCTTC. Supplemented by reference TRBV5-5 and TRBJ1-2, the full variable domain reads DAGVTQSPTHLIKTRGQQVTLRCSPISGHKSVSWYQQVLGQGPQFIFQYYEKEERGRGNFPDRFSARQFPNYSSELNVNALLLGDSALYLCASTAGSARGYTFGSGTRLTVV.

J is TRBJ2-5 and V is TRBV2; D is ambiguous. This CDR3 is built from 16 residues. Germline lookup yields CDR1 SNHLY and CDR2 FYNNEI. Trimming shortened V by 9 bases and J by 0 bases, and 20 bases separated the two germline ends. CDR3 sequence: CARLPNKSWYQETQYF. DNA of the CDR3: TGTGCCAGACTGCCGAACAAGTCTTGGTACCAAGAGACCCAGTACTTC. The variable domain in full, completed from reference TRBV2 and TRBJ2-5, reads EPEVTQTPSHQVTQMGQEVILRCVPISNHLYFYWYRQILGQKVEFLVSFYNNEISEKSEIFDDQFSVERPDGSNFTLKIRSTKLEDSAMYFCARLPNKSWYQETQYFGPGTRLLVL.

The chain couples TRBV10-2 to TRBJ1-1; D might be TRBD1 (5 bases). The germline V gene encodes CDR1 WSHSY and CDR2 SAAADI. CDR3 size: 13 residues. V lost 7 bases to trimming and J lost 4 bases, with 13 bases between them. CDR3 loop: CASTGGGSTEAFF. The CDR3 bases are TGCGCCAGCACGGGGGGAGGAAGCACTGAAGCTTTCTTT.

V and J are TRBV4-3 and TRBJ1-2, with 8 bases identical to TRBD1. The germline gives CDR1 LGHNA, CDR2 YSLEER. The CDR3 extends over 16 amino acids. The V gene end was trimmed by 1 base and the J gene end by 8 bases; junction bases not matched to a gene: 12. The CDR3 DNA follows: TGCGCCAGCAGCCAAGGTGAATTAGACAGGGGAGAAGGCTACACCTTC. This codes for CASSQGELDRGEGYTF.

V is TRBV5-4 and J is TRBJ2-5; no reliable D call. Germline assignment: CDR1 SGHNT and CDR2 YYREEE (reference sequence). V was shortened by 0 bases and J by 5 bases, with 11 bases between the two germline ends. CDR3 length: 14 amino acids. The CDR3 loop reads CASSLAPRSETQYF. The CDR3 DNA is TGTGCCAGCAGCTTGGCTCCTAGAAGCGAGACCCAGTACTTC.

The V call is TRBV10-3, the J call TRBJ1-5; D is undetermined. The V gene's germline CDR1 is ENHRY and CDR2 SYGVKD. The CDR3 sequence is 17 residues long. V was trimmed by 0 bases and J by 5 bases, leaving 17 bases between them. CDR3 sequence: CAISESTAAGSYQPQHF. The CDR3 DNA follows: TGTGCCATCAGTGAGTCGACGGCAGCCGGGAGTTATCAGCCCCAGCATTTT.

The V gene is TRBV7-8, the J gene TRBJ1-1; maybe TRBD1 (5 bases). Per the germline V gene, CDR1 is SGHVS and CDR2 is FQNEAQ. The CDR3 has 16 residues. Trimming shortened V by 1 base and J by 0 bases, and 12 bases separated the two germline ends. The DNA for the CDR3 is TGTGCCAGCAGCTTAGAAGCTTCAGGGCTGAACACTGAAGCTTTCTTT. Protein: CASSLEASGLNTEAFF.

About this clone itself: The sample has other DNA sequences that encode this CDR3 too. The rearrangement joins TRBV18 to TRBJ1-1; 12 bases are shared with TRBD1. Germline CDR1 and CDR2: KGHSH and LQKENI. CDR3 length equals 15 residues. J was trimmed by 1 base and V by 3 bases; bases with no gene match: 0. The CDR3 DNA follows: TGTGCCAGCTCACCGGGACAGGGGGCGAACACTGAAGCTTTCTTT. It translates to CASSPGQGANTEAFF.

The chain combines TRBV7-6 with TRBJ2-5; 11 nucleotides line up with TRBD2. Germline CDR1 and CDR2: SGHVS and FNYEAQ. The V gene end was trimmed by 2 bases and the J gene end by 7 bases; junction bases not matched to a gene: 3. The CDR3 totals 14 residues. CDR3 loop: CASSLKTSGTTQYF. The CDR3 DNA follows: TGTGCCAGCAGCTTAAAGACTAGCGGGACGACCCAGTACTTC.

With respect to this clone: The identical CDR3 is also encoded by other nucleotide sequences in the sample. The chain links TRBV2 to TRBJ1-3; 7 bases fit TRBD1. The CDR3 has 15 amino acids. The germline gives CDR1 SNHLY, CDR2 FYNNEI. Unmatched junction bases numbered 4, after V lost 2 bases and J lost 3 bases. This CDR3 is CASSESGGLGNTIYF. The DNA of the CDR3 is TGTGCCAGCAGTGAATCAGGGGGACTTGGAAACACCATATATTTT.

Concerning this clone itself: This sample includes further DNA sequences coding for the same CDR3. This chain joins TRBV10-3 and TRBJ1-1, with D uncertain. Germline CDR1 is ENHRY and CDR2 is SYGVKD. V lost 3 bases and J lost 1, with 6 bases in between. The CDR3 runs 13 residues. Written as DNA, the CDR3 is TGTGCCATCAGTGACCCAAGGAACACTGAAGCTTTCTTT. Translation gives CAISDPRNTEAFF.

A word on this clone: The junction shows a germline mismatch at one end, possibly a read error. The chain is built from TRBV6-6 and TRBJ2-2; no firm D call. Germline V CDR1 and CDR2: MNHNY, SVGAGI (reference sequence). The CDR3 is 15 residues long. CDR3 DNA sequence: TGTGCCACCATGGATTCGACTCTTTACACCAGGGAGCTGTTTTTT. Its translation: CATMDSTLYTRELFF.

The CDR3 sequence is CASSLGLQTYTGELFF. In DNA, the CDR3 is TGTGCCAGCAGCCTGGGACTACAAACCTACACCGGGGAGCTGTTTTTT. This sequence joins TRBV5-6 and TRBJ2-2, with 7 positions matching TRBD2. Per germline, CDR1 SGHDT and CDR2 YYEEEE. CDR3 length: 16 amino acids. V lost 4 bases to trimming and J lost 3 bases; unmatched junction nucleotides: 9.